The 12 T cell receptor beta chains below all came from one sample that was sequenced in a study of cytomegalovirus exposure and HLA in healthy donors. Profiling relied on immunoSEQ multiplex PCR, and the TCRdb table lists in-frame clones only, not all of them. This table has under 150,000 clones, more than 85% appearing once. The sample was PBMCs. The origin of the receptors is a man between 18 and 35 years old in good health and CMV-seronegative.

A single count supports this clone. This chain links TRBV27 with TRBJ1-2; D unclear. The germline V gene encodes CDR1 MNHEY and CDR2 SMNVEV (reference sequence). CDR3 length: 16 residues. V shed 5 bases and J shed 4 bases, with 20 bases lying between them. For the CDR3, the DNA is TGTGCCAGCAGTCCCTCTCCCTTCCTGGGCACCTATGGCTACACCTTC. It yields the protein CASSPSPFLGTYGYTF.

V usage is TRBV4-2 and J usage is TRBJ1-5; D unclear. V lost 0 bases, J lost 10 bases, and 19 bases lay in between. CDR3 size: 16 residues. Germline V lookup: CDR1 LGHNA, CDR2 YNFKEQ. CDR3 loop: CASSQERATNAIPQHF. In DNA form, the CDR3 reads TGTGCCAGCAGCCAAGAACGAGCCACGAATGCGATCCCCCAGCATTTT.

The rearrangement links TRBV18 to TRBJ1-1; 9 bases match TRBD1. The length of the CDR3 is 14 residues. Germline assignment: CDR1 KGHSH and CDR2 LQKENI. Trimming took 3 bases from V and 4 from J; bases not matched to a gene: 3. In DNA form, the CDR3 reads TGTGCCAGCTCACCGCAGGACAGGGGCACTGAAGCTTTCTTT. Translation gives CASSPQDRGTEAFF.

The rearrangement links TRBV11-1 to TRBJ2-5; 10 bases fit TRBD2. Germline CDR1 and CDR2: SGHAT and FQDESV (reference sequence). This CDR3 has 17 amino acids. Unmatched junction bases numbered 8, after V lost 4 bases and J lost 0 bases. The CDR3 DNA reads TGTGCCAGCAGCTCCGGACGACTAGCGGGCGACCAAGAGACCCAGTACTTC. It encodes CASSSGRLAGDQETQYF.

J is TRBJ2-5 and V is TRBV9; 16 bases map to TRBD2. The germline CDR1 and CDR2 sequences are SGDLS and YYNGEE. The J segment lost 4 bases and the V segment lost 0 bases, leaving 9 bases of the junction unmatched. The CDR3 is 19 residues long. The chain's CDR3 is CASSVGGLAGGPIGETQYF. The CDR3 DNA reads TGTGCCAGCAGCGTAGGGGGACTAGCGGGAGGGCCGATAGGAGAGACCCAGTACTTC. The full variable domain, in which reference TRBV9 and TRBJ2-5 provide the parts outside the CDR3, is DSGVTQTPKHLITATGQRVTLRCSPRSGDLSVYWYQQSLDQGLQFLIQYYNGEERAKGNILERFSAQQFPDLHSELNLSSLELGDSALYFCASSVGGLAGGPIGETQYFGPGTRLLVL.

The chain carries TRBV11-2 and TRBJ2-2; 7 bases line up with TRBD1. Germline CDR1 and CDR2: SGHAT and FQNNGV. The CDR3 loop spans 14 amino acids. The junction had 5 bases not matched to a gene; V was cut back by 4 bases and J by 6 bases. The CDR3 nucleotides read TGTGCCAGCAGCTCCCACGACAGGGCCGGGGAGCTGTTTTTT. This translates into CASSSHDRAGELFF.

The genes are TRBV11-2 and TRBJ1-1; D is unresolved. CDR3 length equals 16 residues. Germline assignment: CDR1 SGHAT and CDR2 FQNNGV. Trimming removed 5 bases from V and 0 bases from J, with 16 bases in between. The CDR3: CASSSLRGTMNTEAFF. Written as DNA, the CDR3 is TGTGCCAGCAGCAGCTTGAGAGGCACCATGAACACTGAAGCTTTCTTT.

CDR3 region: CASSVAGTFSGNTIYF. CDR3 nucleotide sequence: TGTGCCAGCAGCGTAGCAGGTACCTTCTCTGGAAACACCATATATTTT. The gene calls are TRBV9 and TRBJ1-3; D is unresolved. The germline V gene has CDR1 SGDLS and CDR2 YYNGEE. V was cut by 0 bases and J by 0 bases, with 10 bases left in between. This CDR3 spans 16 amino acids. The full variable domain, with the rest looked up from reference TRBV9 and TRBJ1-3, is DSGVTQTPKHLITATGQRVTLRCSPRSGDLSVYWYQQSLDQGLQFLIQYYNGEERAKGNILERFSAQQFPDLHSELNLSSLELGDSALYFCASSVAGTFSGNTIYFGEGSWLTVV.

The chain is built from TRBV5-6 and TRBJ2-1; the match to TRBD2 covers 10 bases. CDR1 SGHDT and CDR2 YYEEEE come from the germline V gene. V dropped 6 bases and J dropped 2; count of bases not matched to a gene: 5. This CDR3 has 15 amino acids. The CDR3 DNA is TGTGCCAGCAAACTAGCGGGGCCGACCTACAATGAGCAGTTCTTC. Protein: CASKLAGPTYNEQFF.

The rearrangement links TRBV12-5 to TRBJ2-7; the match to TRBD1 covers 9 bases. The CDR3 is made up of 13 amino acids. V lost 6 bases and J lost 5; bases outside the gene matches: 5. Germline CDR1 reads LGHNT; CDR2 reads FRNRAP. The CDR3 region has the DNA TGTGCTAGTGGCCTTGGGACAGGGCACGAGCAGTACGTC. Translation gives CASGLGTGHEQYV.

This clone came up once. The chain uses TRBV19 and TRBJ1-2; TRBD1 might be the D (5 bases). Germline V lookup: CDR1 LNHDA, CDR2 SQIVND (reference sequence). V was shortened by 6 bases and J by 4 bases, with 18 bases between the two germline ends. This CDR3 is 15 amino acids long. The CDR3 is CASRASGFRIYGYTF. The CDR3 bases are TGTGCCAGTAGGGCATCAGGGTTTCGGATCTATGGCTACACCTTC. The full variable domain, rest sourced from reference TRBV19 and TRBJ1-2, is DGGITQSPKYLFRKEGQNVTLSCEQNLNHDAMYWYRQDPGQGLRLIYYSQIVNDFQKGDIAEGYSVSREKKESFPLTVTSAQKNPTAFYLCASRASGFRIYGYTFGSGTRLTVV.

This clone came up a few times. V is TRBV15 and J is TRBJ1-5; D is unclear. CDR3 length equals 13 residues. With 6 bases removed from V and 7 bases from J, the gap between germline ends came to 13 bases. In germline, CDR1 is LNHNV, CDR2 YYDKDF (reference sequence). CDR3 coding DNA: TGTGCCACCAGTCAGCGGTACGGGCAGCCCCAGCATTTT. Protein sequence: CATSQRYGQPQHF.